This TCR beta chain derives from a study of blood T cell repertoires in COVID-19. The V gene's germline CDR1 is LGHDT and CDR2 YNNKEL (reference sequence). Trimming shortened V by 5 bases and J by 6 bases, and 20 bases separated the two germline ends. The CDR3 has 17 residues. Living in about two dozen US areas, the participants were between about 18 and 100 years of age. Self-reported history from a screening survey and questionnaire set each donor's cohort. A case of COVID-19 had been met by exposed participants within 2 weeks before study entry. Data came from immunoSEQ multiplex PCR; TCRdb stores just in-frame clones and leaves some out. This sample carries approximately 300,000 clones, about 85% of them seen once, and the ten largest clones take 1.9%.

The chain recombines TRBV3-1 (or the pseudogene TRBV3-2) with TRBJ1-6; no definite D call. The sample taken for sequencing was PBMCs or T cells enriched from blood (not recorded which). The receptor's source is a woman aged 25-40 years who had been exposed to COVID-19. The CDR3 DNA reads TGTGCCAGCAGCAAAAGAGGGATGTCGAGTGGTAATTCACCCCTCCACTTT. It encodes CASSKRGMSSGNSPLHF.